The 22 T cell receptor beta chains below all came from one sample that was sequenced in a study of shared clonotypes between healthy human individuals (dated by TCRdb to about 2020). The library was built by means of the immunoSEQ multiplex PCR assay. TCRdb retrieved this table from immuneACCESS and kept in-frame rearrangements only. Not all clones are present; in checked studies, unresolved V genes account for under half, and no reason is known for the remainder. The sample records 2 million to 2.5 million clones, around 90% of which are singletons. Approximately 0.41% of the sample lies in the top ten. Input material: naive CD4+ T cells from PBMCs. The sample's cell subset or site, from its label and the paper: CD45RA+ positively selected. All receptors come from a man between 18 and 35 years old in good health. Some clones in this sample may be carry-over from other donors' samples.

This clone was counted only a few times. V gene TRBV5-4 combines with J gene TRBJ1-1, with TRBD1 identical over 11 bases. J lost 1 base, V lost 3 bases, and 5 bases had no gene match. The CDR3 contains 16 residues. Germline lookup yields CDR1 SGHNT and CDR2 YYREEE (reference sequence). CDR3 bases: TGTGCCAGCAGCTCCGGACAGGGGGCGAGGAACACTGAAGCTTTCTTT. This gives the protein CASSSGQGARNTEAFF. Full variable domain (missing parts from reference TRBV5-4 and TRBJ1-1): ETGVTQSPTHLIKTRGQQVTLRCSSQSGHNTVSWYQQALGQGPQFIFQYYREEENGRGNFPPRFSGLQFPNYSSELNVNALELDDSALYLCASSSGQGARNTEAFFGQGTRLTVV.

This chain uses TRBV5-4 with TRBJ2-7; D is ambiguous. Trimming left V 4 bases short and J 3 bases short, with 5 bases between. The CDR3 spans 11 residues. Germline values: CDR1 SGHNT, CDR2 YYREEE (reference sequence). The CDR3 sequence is CASSNFYEQYF. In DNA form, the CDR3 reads TGTGCCAGCAGCAACTTCTACGAGCAGTACTTC.

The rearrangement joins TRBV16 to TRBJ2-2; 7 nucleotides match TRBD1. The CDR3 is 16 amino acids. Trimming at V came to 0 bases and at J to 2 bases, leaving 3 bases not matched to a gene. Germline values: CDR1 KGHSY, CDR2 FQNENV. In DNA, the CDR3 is TGTGCCAGCAGCCAATCCCCAGGGGGTAACACCGGGGAGCTGTTTTTT. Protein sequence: CASSQSPGGNTGELFF.

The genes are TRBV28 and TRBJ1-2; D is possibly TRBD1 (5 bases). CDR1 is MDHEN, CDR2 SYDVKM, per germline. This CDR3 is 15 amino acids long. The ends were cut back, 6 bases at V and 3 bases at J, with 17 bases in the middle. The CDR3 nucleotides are TGTGCCAGCAGCGCGAGACAGTACGTTTACTATGGCTACACCTTC. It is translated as CASSARQYVYYGYTF.

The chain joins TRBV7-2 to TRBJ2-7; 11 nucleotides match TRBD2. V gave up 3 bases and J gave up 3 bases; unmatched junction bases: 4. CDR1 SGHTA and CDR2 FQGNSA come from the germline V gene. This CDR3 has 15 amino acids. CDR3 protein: CASSLGLAEFYEQYF. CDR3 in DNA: TGTGCCAGCAGCTTGGGACTAGCGGAATTCTACGAGCAGTACTTC.

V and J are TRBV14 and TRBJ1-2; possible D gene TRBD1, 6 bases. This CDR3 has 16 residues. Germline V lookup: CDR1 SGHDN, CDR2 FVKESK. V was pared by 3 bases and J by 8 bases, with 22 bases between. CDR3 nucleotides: TGTGCCAGCAGCCACCTGAGAGGGGCAGGGGAAGGCGGCTACACCTTC. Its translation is CASSHLRGAGEGGYTF.

The CDR3 DNA reads as TGTGCCAGCACCCAGCCCGGGGGCGGGGAGCTGTTTTTT. Amino acids: CASTQPGGGELFF. The chain combines TRBV6-5 with TRBJ2-2; weak D call: TRBD2 (6 bases). Per germline, CDR1 MNHEY and CDR2 SVGAGI. The CDR3 runs 13 residues. Trimming took off 7 bases at V and 7 bases at J, with 13 bases between the two ends.

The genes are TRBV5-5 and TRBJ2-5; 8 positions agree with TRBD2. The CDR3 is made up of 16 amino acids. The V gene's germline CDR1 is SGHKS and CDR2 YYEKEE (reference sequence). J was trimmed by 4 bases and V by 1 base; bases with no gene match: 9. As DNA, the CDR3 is TGTGCCAGCAGCTTGCGGGCGGGAGGCGGCGGAGAGACCCAGTACTTC. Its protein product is CASSLRAGGGGETQYF.

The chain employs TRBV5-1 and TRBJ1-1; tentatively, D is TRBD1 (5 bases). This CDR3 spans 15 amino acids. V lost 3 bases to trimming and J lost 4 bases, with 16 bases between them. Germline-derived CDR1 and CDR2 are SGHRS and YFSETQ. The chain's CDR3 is CASSSGTIYVTEAFF. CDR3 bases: TGCGCCAGCAGCTCCGGGACTATATACGTCACTGAAGCTTTCTTT.

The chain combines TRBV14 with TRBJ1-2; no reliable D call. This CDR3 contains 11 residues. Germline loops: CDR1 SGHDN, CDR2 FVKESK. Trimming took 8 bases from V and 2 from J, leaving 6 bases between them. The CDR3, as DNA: TGTGCCAGCGGCAGCAACTATGGCTACACCTTC. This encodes CASGSNYGYTF. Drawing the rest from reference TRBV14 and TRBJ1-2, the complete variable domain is EAGVTQFPSHSVIEKGQTVTLRCDPISGHDNLYWYRRVMGKEIKFLLHFVKESKQDESGMPNNRFLAERTGGTYSTLKVQPAELEDSGVYFCASGSNYGYTFGSGTRLTVV.

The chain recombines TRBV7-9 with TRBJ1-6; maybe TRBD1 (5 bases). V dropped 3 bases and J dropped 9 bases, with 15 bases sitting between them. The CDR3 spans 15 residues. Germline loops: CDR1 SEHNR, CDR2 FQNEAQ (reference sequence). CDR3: CASSLPGSITSPLHF. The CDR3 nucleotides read TGTGCCAGCAGCTTGCCAGGGTCGATTACTTCACCCCTCCACTTT.

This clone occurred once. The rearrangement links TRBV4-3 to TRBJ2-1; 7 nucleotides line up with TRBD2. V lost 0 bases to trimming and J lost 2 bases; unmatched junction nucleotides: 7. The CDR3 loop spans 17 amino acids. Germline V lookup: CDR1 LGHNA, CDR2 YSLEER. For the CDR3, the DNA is TGCGCCAGCAGCCAAGATCCCGGACGGGAGGCCTACAATGAGCAGTTCTTC. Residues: CASSQDPGREAYNEQFF.

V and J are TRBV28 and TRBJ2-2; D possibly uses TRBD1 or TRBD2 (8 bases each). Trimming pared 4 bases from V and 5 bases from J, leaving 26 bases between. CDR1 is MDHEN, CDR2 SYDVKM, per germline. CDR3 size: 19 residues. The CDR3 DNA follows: TGTGCCAGCAGTTCTTACGACAGGGGTCGGGAGGGCCGGACCGGGGAGCTGTTTTTT. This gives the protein CASSSYDRGREGRTGELFF.

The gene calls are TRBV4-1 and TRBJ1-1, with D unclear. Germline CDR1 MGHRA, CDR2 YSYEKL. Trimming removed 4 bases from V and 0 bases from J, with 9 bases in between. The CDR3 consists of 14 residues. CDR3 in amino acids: CASSPGYLNTEAFF. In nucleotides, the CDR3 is TGCGCCAGCAGCCCCGGATACCTGAACACTGAAGCTTTCTTT.

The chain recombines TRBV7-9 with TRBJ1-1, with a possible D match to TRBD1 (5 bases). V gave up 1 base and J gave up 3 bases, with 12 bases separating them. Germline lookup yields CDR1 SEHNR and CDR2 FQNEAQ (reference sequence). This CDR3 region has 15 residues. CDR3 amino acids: CASSLGRAGDTEAFF. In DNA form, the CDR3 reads TGTGCCAGCAGCTTAGGGAGGGCGGGGGACACTGAAGCTTTCTTT.

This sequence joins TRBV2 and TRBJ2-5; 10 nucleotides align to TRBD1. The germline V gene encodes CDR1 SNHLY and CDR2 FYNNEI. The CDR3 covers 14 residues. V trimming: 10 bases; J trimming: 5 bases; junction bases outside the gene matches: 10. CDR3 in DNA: TGTGCCACCCAAGGGGACAGGGGAGCGGAGACCCAGTACTTC. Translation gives CATQGDRGAETQYF.

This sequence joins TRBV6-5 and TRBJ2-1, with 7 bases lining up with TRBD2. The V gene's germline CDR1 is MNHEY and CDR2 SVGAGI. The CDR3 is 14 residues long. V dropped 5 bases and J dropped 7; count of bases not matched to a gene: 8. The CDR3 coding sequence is TGTGCCAGCAGTCGTGGGAGGGCCACAAATGAGCAGTTCTTC. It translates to CASSRGRATNEQFF.

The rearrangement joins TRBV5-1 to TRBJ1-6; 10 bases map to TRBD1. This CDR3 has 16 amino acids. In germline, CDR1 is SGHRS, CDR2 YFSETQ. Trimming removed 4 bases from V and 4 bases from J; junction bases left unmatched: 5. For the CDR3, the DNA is TGCGCCAGCAGCCCGGAGGGACAGGGGTATAATTCACCCCTCCACTTT. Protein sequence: CASSPEGQGYNSPLHF.

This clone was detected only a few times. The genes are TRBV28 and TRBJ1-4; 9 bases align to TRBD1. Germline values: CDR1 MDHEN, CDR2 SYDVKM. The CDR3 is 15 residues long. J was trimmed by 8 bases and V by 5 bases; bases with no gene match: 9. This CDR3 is CASSGSGTGWEKLFF. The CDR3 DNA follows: TGTGCCAGCAGTGGTTCCGGGACAGGGTGGGAAAAACTGTTTTTT.

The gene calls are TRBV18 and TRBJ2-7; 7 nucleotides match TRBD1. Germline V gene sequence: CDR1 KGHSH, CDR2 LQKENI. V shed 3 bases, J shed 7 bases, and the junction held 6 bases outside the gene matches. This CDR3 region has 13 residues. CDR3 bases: TGTGCCAGCTCACCCTCGACAGGGAGTGAGCAGTACTTC. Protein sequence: CASSPSTGSEQYF.

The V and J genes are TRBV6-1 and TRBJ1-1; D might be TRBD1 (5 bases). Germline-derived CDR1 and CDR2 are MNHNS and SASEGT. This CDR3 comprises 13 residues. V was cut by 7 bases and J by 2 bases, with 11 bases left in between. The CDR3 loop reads CASNRGENTEAFF. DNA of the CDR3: TGTGCCAGCAACCGGGGCGAAAACACTGAAGCTTTCTTT.

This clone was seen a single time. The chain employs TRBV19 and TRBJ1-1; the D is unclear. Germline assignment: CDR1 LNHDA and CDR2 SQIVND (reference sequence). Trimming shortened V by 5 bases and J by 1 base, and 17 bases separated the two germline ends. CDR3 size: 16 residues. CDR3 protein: CASSSGRGRKNTEAFF. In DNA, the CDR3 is TGTGCCAGTAGTTCAGGCAGAGGACGGAAGAACACTGAAGCTTTCTTT.